Included here is one T cell receptor beta chain sequence, with context. What it binds is not known. Generated by immunoSEQ multiplex PCR, the TCRdb table keeps only in-frame clones and is missing some. The sample consists of about 130,000 clones, roughly nine tenths of them appearing once. CDR1 MNHEY and CDR2 SVGAGI come from the germline V gene. The ends were cut back, 0 bases at V and 8 bases at J, with 10 bases in the middle. The CDR3 has 13 residues. The data stem from a study of T cell responses to AZD1222 COVID-19 vaccine. The study's findings and limits: The sample set comprised mostly white British donors with more females, and clonal diversity was possibly underestimated. Spike-specific TCR breadth and depth went up after people got two AZD1222 doses. Unmutated variant regions are reportedly targeted by nearly half of spike-specific TCRs. Baseline testing showed seropositivity in only 6 or 7 AZD1222 recipients.

The J gene is TRBJ1-1, the V gene TRBV6-5; D is undetermined. This TCR was recovered from an adult who received the AZD1222 COVID-19 vaccine. Sample: peripheral blood, taken 28 days after the second AZD1222 dose. The CDR3 nucleotides are TGTGCCAGCAGTTACTCGAAATGGGGAGAAGCTTTCTTT. It codes for CASSYSKWGEAFF.